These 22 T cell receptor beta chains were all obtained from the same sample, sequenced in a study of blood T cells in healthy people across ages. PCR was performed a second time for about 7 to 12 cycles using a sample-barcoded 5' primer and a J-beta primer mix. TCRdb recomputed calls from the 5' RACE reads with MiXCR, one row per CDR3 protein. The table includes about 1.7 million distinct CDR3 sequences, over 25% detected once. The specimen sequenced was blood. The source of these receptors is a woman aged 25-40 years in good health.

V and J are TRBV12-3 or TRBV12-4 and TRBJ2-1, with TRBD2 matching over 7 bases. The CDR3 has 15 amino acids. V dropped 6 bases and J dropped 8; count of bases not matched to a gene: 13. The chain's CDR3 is CASSPTSAGNDEQFF. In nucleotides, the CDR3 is TGTGCCAGCAGCCCCACTAGCGCTGGCAACGATGAGCAGTTCTTC.

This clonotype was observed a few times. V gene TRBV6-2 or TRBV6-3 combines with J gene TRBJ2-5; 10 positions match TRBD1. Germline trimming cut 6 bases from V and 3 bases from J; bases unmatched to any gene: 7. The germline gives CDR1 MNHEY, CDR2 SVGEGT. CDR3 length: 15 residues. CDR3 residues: CASSSAGTGEETQYF. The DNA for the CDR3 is TGTGCCAGCAGCTCAGCCGGGACAGGGGAAGAGACCCAGTACTTC.

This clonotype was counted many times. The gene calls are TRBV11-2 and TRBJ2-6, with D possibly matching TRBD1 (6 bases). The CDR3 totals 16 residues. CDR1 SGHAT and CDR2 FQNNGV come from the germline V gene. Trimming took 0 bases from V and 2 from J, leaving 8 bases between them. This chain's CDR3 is CASSLDGQPGANVLTF. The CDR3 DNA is TGTGCCAGCAGCTTAGATGGACAGCCTGGGGCCAACGTCCTGACTTTC.

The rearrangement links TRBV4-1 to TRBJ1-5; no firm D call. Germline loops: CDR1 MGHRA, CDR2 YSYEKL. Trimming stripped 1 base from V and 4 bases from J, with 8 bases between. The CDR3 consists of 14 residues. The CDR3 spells CASSQVFENQPQHF. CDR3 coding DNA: TGCGCCAGCAGCCAAGTATTTGAGAATCAGCCCCAGCATTTT.

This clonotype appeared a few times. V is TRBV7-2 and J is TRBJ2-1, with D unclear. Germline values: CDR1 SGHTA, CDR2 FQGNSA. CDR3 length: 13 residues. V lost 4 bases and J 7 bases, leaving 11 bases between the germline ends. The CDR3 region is CASSSPYPNEQFF. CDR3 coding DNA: TGTGCCAGCAGCTCACCCTACCCGAATGAGCAGTTCTTC.

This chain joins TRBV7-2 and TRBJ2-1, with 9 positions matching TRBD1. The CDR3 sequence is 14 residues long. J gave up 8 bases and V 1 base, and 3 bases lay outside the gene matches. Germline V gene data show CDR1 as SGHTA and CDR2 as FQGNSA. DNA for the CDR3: TGTGCCAGCAGCTTAGGGACAGGGGCCTATGAGCAGTTCTTC. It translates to CASSLGTGAYEQFF. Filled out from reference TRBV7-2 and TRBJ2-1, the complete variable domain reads GAGVSQSPSNKVTEKGKDVELRCDPISGHTALYWYRQSLGQGLEFLIYFQGNSAPDKSGLPSDRFSAERTGGSVSTLTIQRTQQEDSAVYLCASSLGTGAYEQFFGPGTRLTVL.

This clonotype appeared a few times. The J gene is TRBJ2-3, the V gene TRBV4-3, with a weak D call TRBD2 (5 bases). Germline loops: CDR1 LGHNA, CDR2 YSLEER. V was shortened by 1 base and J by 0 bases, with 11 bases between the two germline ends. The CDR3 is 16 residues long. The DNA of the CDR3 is TGCGCCAGCAGCCAAGTCGGGATTTACAGCACAGATACGCAGTATTTT. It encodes CASSQVGIYSTDTQYF.

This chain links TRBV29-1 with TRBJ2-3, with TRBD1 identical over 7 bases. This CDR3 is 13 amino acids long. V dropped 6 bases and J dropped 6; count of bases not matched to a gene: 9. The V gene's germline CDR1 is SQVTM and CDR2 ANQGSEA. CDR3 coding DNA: TGCAGCGTGGTTGGGACAGACGACGATACGCAGTATTTT. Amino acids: CSVVGTDDDTQYF.

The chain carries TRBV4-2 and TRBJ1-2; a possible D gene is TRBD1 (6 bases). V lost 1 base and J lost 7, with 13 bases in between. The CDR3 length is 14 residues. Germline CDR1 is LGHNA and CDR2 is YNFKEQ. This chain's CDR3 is CASSQAGQPFGYTF. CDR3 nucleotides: TGTGCCAGCAGCCAAGCAGGACAGCCATTTGGCTACACCTTC.

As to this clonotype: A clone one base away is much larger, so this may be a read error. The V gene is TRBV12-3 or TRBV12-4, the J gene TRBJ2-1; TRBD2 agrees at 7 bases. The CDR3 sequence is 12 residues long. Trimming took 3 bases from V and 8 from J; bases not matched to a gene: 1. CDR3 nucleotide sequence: TGTGCCAGCAGTTTTGCGGGGGATGAGCAGTTCTTC. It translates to CASSFAGDEQFF.

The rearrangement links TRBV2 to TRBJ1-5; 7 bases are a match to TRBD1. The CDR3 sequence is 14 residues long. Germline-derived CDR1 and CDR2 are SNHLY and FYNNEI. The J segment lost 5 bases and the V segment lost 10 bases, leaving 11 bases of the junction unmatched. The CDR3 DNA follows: TGTGCCACCAGGGGTCCAGGGGGAGATCAGCCCCAGCATTTT. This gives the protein CATRGPGGDQPQHF.

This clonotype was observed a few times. The CDR3 DNA reads TGTGCCAGCAGCCGGATAGGGACTCCCGGAGGGACCCAGTACTTC. Amino acids: CASSRIGTPGGTQYF. V is TRBV3-1 and J is TRBJ2-7; possibly TRBD2 for D (6 bases). The assigned J gene may be wrong: the sequence end matches TRBJ2-5 better. Looked up from germline, CDR1 is LGHDT and CDR2 is YNNKEL (reference sequence). CDR3 size: 15 residues.

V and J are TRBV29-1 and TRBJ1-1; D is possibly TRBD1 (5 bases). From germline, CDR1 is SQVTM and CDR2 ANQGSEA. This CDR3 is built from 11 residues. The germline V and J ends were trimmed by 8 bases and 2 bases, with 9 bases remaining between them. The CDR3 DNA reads TGCAGCTGCGACAGAAACACTGAAGCTTTCTTT. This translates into CSCDRNTEAFF.

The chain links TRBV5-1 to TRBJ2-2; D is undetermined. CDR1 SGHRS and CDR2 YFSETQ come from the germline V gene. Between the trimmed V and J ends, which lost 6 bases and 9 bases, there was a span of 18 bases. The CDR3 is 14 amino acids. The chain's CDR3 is CASKERRSDRELFF. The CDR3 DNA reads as TGCGCCAGCAAAGAGAGGCGGTCTGACCGGGAGCTGTTTTTT.

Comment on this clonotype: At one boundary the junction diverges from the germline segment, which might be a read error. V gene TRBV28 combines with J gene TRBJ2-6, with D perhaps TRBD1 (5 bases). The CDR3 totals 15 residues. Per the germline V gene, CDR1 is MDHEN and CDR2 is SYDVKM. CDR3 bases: TGTGCCAGCAGTCTCATAGAGTCTGGGGCCAACGTCCGGACTTTC. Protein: CASSLIESGANVRTF.

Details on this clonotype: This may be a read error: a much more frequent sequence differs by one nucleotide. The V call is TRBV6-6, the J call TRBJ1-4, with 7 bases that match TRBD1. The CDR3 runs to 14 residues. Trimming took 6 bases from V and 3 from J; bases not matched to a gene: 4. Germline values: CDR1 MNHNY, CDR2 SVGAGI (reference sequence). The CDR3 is CASRPGQPNEKLFF. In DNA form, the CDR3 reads TGTGCCAGCAGACCGGGACAGCCTAATGAAAAACTGTTTTTT.

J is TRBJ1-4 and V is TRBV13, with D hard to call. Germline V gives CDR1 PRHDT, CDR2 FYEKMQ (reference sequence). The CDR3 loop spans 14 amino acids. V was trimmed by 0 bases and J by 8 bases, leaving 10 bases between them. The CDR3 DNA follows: TGTGCCAGCAGCTTAGGAGAAAGCCGGGAAAAACTGTTTTTT. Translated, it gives CASSLGESREKLFF.

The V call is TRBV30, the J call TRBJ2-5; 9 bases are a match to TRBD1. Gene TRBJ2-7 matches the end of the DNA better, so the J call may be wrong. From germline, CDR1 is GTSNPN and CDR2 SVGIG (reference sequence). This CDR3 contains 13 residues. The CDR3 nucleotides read TGTGCCTGGAACAGGGGGCCGAAACTCGAGCAGTACTTC. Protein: CAWNRGPKLEQYF.

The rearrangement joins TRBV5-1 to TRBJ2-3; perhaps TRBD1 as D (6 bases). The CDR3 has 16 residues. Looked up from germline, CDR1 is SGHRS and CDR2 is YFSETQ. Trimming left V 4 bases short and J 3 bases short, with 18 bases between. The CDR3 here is CASSEMKGGSTDTQYF. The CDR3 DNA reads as TGCGCCAGCAGCGAAATGAAAGGGGGTAGTACAGATACGCAGTATTTT.

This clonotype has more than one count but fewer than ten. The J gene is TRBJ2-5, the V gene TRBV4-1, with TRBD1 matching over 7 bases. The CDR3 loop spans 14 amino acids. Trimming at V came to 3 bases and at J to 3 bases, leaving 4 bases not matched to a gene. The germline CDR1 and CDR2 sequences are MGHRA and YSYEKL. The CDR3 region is CASSQRQGEETQYF. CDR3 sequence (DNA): TGCGCCAGCAGCCAGAGACAGGGAGAAGAGACCCAGTACTTC.

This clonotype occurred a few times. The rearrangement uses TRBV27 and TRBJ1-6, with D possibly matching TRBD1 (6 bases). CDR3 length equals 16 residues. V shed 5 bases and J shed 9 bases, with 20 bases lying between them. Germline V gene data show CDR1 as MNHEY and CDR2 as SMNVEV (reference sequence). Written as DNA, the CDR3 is TGTGCCAGCAGTCTGGGGGGGGCGCAATTGGGTTCACCCCTCCACTTT. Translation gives CASSLGGAQLGSPLHF.

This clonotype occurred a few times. The CDR3 region is CASSQGEDLKNIQYF. In DNA form, the CDR3 reads TGCGCCAGCAGCCAAGGGGAAGATTTGAAAAACATTCAGTACTTC. The chain recombines TRBV4-1 with TRBJ2-4; no definite D call. There are 15 residues in the CDR3. Germline V gene data show CDR1 as MGHRA and CDR2 as YSYEKL. V was shortened by 1 base and J by 4 bases, with 11 bases between the two germline ends.